This T cell receptor beta chain was sequenced during a study of PD-1 blockade in classical Hodgkin lymphoma. Overall study: Nivolumab dosed at 3 mg/kg went to patients intravenously every 2 weeks.

The CDR3 has 17 amino acids. Germline trimming cut 4 bases from V and 3 bases from J; bases unmatched to any gene: 9. Looked up from germline, CDR1 is LNHDA and CDR2 is SQIVND (reference sequence). Study-wide results and limits: Although disease activity or prior therapy may be involved, causes of the repertoire differences remain undefined.

Notes on this clone: Its specificity is unknown.

Sequenced by immunoSEQ multiplex PCR; TCRdb stores in-frame clones only, minus some. The table shows around 23,000 clones, with around 85% occurring only once. The sample's time point: cycle 4 day 1 (C4D1), after 6 weeks of nivolumab. There was relapse after autologous stem cell transplantation in every patient, and there was variation in brentuximab vedotin exposure. This material consisted of peripheral blood mononuclear cells (PBMCs), taken before the fourth cycle of nivolumab. V is TRBV19 and J is TRBJ1-1; 12 positions match TRBD1. The TCR sequence derives from a human donor with classical Hodgkin lymphoma. CDR3 DNA: TGTGCCAGTAGTAGGGGGACAGGGGGCTTTCGGGACACTGAAGCTTTCTTT. Amino acids: CASSRGTGGFRDTEAFF.